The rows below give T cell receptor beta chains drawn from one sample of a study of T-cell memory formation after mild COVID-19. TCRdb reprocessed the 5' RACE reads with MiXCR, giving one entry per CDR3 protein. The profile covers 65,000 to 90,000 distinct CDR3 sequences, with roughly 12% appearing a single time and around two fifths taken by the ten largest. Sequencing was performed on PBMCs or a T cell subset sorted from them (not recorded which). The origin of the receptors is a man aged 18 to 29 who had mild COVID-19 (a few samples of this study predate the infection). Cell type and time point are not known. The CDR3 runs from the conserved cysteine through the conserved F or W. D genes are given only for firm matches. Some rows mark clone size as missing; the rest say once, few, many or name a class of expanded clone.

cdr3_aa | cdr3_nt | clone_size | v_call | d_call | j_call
CASKLGSANTEAFF | TGTGCCAGCAAACTAGGGTCCGCAAACACTGAAGCTTTCTTT | few | TRBV7-9 | - | TRBJ1-1
CASSAPDRAGETQYF | TGTGCCAGCAGCGCCCCGGACAGGGCGGGGGAGACCCAGTACTTC | - | TRBV7-2 | TRBD1 | TRBJ2-5
CASSYNGVRETQYF | TGTGCCAGCAGCTATAACGGGGTTCGAGAGACCCAGTACTTC | - | TRBV7-2 | - | TRBJ2-5
CATSTTYRREGNQPQHF | TGTGCCACCAGCACGACCTACAGGCGAGAAGGCAATCAGCCCCAGCATTTT | few | TRBV15 | - | TRBJ1-5
CSAPVGGESNQPQHF | TGCAGCGCCCCCGTGGGAGGGGAGAGCAATCAGCCCCAGCATTTT | few | TRBV29-1 | - | TRBJ1-5
CASSPTSGRAYEQYF | TGTGCCAGCAGCCCTACCTCAGGACGTGCATACGAGCAGTACTTC | - | TRBV6-2/TRBV6-3 | - | TRBJ2-7
CASSQDIGGGGETQYF | TGCGCCAGCAGCCAAGATATCGGTGGGGGAGGGGAGACCCAGTACTTC | few | TRBV4-3 | TRBD2 | TRBJ2-5
CASSLFGSYNEQFF | TGTGCCAGCAGTTTATTTGGTTCCTACAATGAGCAGTTCTTC | many | TRBV27 | - | TRBJ2-1
CASSSRQNNEQFF | TGTGCCAGCAGCTCCAGACAGAACAATGAGCAGTTCTTC | - | TRBV7-9 | - | TRBJ2-1
CAWRGGNTIYF | TGTGCCTGGCGAGGTGGAAACACCATATATTTT | - | TRBV30 | - | TRBJ1-3
CASSRGLAGQDEQYF | TGCGCCAGCAGTCGCGGACTAGCGGGGCAGGACGAGCAGTACTTC | - | TRBV10-2 | TRBD2 | TRBJ2-7
CASSRGGEGNTEAFF | TGTGCCAGCAGCCGCGGGGGGGAGGGGAACACTGAAGCTTTCTTT | - | TRBV7-6 | - | TRBJ1-1
CASSPPSGSTEAFF | TGTGCCAGCAGTCCCCCCTCAGGGTCCACTGAAGCTTTCTTT | few | TRBV27 | - | TRBJ1-1
CATSDSLQTGMADTQYF | TGTGCCACCAGTGACTCTCTTCAAACAGGGATGGCAGATACGCAGTATTTT | few | TRBV24-1 | - | TRBJ2-3
CASRSLNRDPDFYQPQHF | TGTGCCAGCAGATCTCTAAACAGGGACCCGGACTTTTACCAGCCCCAGCATTTT | - | TRBV6-6 | - | TRBJ1-5
CASSPLAGSNTGELFF | TGTGCCAGCAGCCCTCTAGCGGGGAGCAACACCGGGGAGCTGTTTTTT | - | TRBV7-2 | TRBD2 | TRBJ2-2
CASSHGASGGSSTDTQYF | TGCGCCAGCAGCCATGGGGCTAGCGGGGGGAGTAGCACAGATACGCAGTATTTT | - | TRBV4-1 | TRBD2 | TRBJ2-3
CAISGTGGLPEAFF | TGTGCCATCAGTGGGACAGGGGGCTTGCCTGAAGCTTTCTTT | - | TRBV10-3 | TRBD1 | TRBJ1-1
CASMEGETQYF | TGTGCCAGCATGGAAGGGGAGACCCAGTACTTC | - | TRBV6-5 | - | TRBJ2-5
CASSLDGNSGNTIYF | TGTGCCAGCAGCCTGGACGGCAACTCTGGAAACACCATATATTTT | many | TRBV3-1 | - | TRBJ1-3
CASSQYLGAGNEQYF | TGCGCCAGCAGCCAATACTTGGGGGCCGGGAACGAGCAGTACTTC | few | TRBV4-3 | - | TRBJ2-7
CASSPSSLRSSYNEQFF | TGTGCCAGCAGCCCCTCTAGCCTCCGTAGCTCCTACAATGAGCAGTTCTTC | - | TRBV6-2/TRBV6-3 | - | TRBJ2-1
CASSLPRDRANTGELFF | TGTGCCAGCAGCTTACCTCGGGACAGGGCCAACACCGGGGAGCTGTTTTTT | few | TRBV7-2 | TRBD1 | TRBJ2-2
CASRRPQPQHF | TGCGCCAGCAGACGTCCGCAGCCCCAGCATTTT | few | TRBV5-1 | - | TRBJ1-5
CASSPWTMSKNIQYF | TGTGCCAGCTCCCCGTGGACGATGTCCAAAAACATTCAGTACTTC | few | TRBV6-2/TRBV6-3 | - | TRBJ2-4
CASSLTGSGETQYF | TGTGCCAGCAGTCTAACAGGGAGTGGAGAGACCCAGTACTTC | many | TRBV7-2 | - | TRBJ2-5
CASSYSSLAGGLSTDTQYF | TGTGCCAGCAGTTACTCGAGTCTAGCGGGGGGCCTTAGCACAGATACGCAGTATTTT | many | TRBV6-5 | TRBD2 | TRBJ2-3
CASGLVYSNTEAFF | TGTGCTAGTGGTTTGGTGTACTCGAACACTGAAGCTTTCTTT | - | TRBV12-5 | - | TRBJ1-1
CSARRSAAGVYSYEQYF | TGCAGTGCTAGACGAAGCGCAGCGGGGGTATATTCCTACGAGCAGTACTTC | few | TRBV20-1 | TRBD2 | TRBJ2-7
CASSPGTSGGETQYF | TGTGCCAGCAGCCCCGGGACTAGCGGGGGAGAGACCCAGTACTTC | - | TRBV7-3 | TRBD2 | TRBJ2-5